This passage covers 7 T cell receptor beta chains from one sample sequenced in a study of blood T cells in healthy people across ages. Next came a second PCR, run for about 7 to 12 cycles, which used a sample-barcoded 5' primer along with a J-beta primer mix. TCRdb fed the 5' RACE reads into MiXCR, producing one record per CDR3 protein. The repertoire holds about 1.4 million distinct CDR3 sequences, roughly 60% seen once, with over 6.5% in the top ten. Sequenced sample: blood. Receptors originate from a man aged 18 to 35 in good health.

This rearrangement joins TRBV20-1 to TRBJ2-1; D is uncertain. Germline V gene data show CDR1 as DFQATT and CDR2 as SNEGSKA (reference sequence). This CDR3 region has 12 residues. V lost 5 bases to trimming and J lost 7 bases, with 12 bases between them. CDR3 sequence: CSARVSANEQFF. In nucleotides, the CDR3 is TGCAGTGCTCGGGTTTCGGCAAATGAGCAGTTCTTC.

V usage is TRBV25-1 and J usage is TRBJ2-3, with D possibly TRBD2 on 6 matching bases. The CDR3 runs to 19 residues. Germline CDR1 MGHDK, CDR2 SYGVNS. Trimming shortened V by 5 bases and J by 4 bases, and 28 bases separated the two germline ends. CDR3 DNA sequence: TGTGCCAGCAGTTACTCCACCCGGGACTTAGACTTTCGGGCAGATACGCAGTATTTT. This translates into CASSYSTRDLDFRADTQYF.

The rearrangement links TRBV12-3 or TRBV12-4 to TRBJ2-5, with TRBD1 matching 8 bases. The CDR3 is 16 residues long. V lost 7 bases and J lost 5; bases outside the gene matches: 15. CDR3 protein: CASTSPSTGAKETQYF. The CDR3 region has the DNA TGTGCCAGCACCTCACCCTCGACAGGGGCGAAGGAGACCCAGTACTTC.

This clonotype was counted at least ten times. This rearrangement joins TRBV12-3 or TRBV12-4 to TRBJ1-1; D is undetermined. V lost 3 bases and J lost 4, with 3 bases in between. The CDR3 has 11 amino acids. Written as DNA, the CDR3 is TGTGCCAGCAGTTTTGGCACTGAAGCTTTCTTT. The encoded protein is CASSFGTEAFF.

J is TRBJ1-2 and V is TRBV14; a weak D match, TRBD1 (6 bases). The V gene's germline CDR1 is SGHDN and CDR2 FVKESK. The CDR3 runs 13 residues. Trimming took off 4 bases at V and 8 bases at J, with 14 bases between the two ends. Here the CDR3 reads CASSPDNRDGYTF. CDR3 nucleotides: TGTGCCAGCAGCCCAGATAACAGGGACGGCTACACCTTC.

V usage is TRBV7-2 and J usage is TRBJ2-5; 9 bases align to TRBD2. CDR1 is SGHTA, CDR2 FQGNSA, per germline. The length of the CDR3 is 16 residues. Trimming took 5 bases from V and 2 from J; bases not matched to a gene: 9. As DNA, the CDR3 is TGTGCCAGCAGCGACCGGACTAGCGCTTTACAAGAGACCCAGTACTTC. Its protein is CASSDRTSALQETQYF.

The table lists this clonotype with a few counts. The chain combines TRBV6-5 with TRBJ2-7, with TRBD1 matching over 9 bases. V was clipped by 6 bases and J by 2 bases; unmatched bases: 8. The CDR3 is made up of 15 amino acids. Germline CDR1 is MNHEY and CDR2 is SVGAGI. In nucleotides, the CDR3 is TGTGCCAGCAGCCTGGGACAGGGTCTTCCCTACGAGCAGTACTTC. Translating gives CASSLGQGLPYEQYF.